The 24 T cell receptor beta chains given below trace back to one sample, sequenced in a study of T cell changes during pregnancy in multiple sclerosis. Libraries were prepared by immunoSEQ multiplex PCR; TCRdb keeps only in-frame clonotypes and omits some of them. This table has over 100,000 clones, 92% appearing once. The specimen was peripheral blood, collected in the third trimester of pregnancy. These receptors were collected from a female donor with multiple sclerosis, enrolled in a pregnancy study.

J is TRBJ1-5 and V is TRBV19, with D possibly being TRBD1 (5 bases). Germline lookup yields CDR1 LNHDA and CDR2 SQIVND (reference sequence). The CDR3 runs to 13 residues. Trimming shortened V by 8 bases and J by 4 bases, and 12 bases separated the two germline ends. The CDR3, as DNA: TGTGCCAGTCGTGATGACAGTAATCAGCCCCAGCATTTT. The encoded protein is CASRDDSNQPQHF.

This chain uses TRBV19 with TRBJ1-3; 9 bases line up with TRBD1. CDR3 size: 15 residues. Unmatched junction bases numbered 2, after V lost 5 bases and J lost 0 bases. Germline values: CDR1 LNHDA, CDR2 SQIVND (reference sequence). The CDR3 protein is CASSADRGSGNTIYF. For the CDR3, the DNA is TGTGCCAGTAGTGCGGACAGGGGCTCTGGAAACACCATATATTTT.

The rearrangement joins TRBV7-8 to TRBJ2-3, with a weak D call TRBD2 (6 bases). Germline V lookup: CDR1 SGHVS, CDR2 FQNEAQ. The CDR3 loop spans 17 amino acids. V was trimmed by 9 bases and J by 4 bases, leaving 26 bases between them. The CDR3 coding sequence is TGTGCCAGTACTCTCGAGCCGGGACTGCACTTTCCAGATACGCAGTATTTT. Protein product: CASTLEPGLHFPDTQYF.

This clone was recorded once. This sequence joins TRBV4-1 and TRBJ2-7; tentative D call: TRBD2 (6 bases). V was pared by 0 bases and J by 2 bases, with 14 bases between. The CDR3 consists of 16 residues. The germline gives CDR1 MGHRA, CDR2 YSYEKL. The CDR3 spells CASSQDLGGGPYEQYF. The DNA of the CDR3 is TGCGCCAGCAGCCAAGATCTCGGGGGAGGACCCTACGAGCAGTACTTC.

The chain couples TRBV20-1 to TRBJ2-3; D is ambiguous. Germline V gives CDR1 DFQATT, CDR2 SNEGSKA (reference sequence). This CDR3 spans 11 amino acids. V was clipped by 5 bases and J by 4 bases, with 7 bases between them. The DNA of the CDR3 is TGCAGTGCTTCGTCCGCAGATACGCAGTATTTT. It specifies CSASSADTQYF.

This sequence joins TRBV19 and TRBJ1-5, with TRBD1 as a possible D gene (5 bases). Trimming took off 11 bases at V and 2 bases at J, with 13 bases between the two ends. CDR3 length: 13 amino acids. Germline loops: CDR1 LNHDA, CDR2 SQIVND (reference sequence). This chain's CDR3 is CASGGMGNQPQHF. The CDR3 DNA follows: TGTGCCTCCGGGGGGATGGGCAATCAGCCCCAGCATTTT.

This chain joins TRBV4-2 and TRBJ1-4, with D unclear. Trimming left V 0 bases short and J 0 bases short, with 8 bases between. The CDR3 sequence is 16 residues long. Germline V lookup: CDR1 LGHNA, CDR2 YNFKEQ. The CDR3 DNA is TGTGCCAGCAGCCAAGAGGGCCAGGCAACTAATGAAAAACTGTTTTTT. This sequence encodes CASSQEGQATNEKLFF.

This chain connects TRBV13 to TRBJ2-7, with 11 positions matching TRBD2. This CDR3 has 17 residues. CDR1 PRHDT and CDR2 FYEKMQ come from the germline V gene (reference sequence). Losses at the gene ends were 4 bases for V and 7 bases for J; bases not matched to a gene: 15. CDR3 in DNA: TGTGCCAGCAGCTCCATGGGGCCTAGCGGGAGGAGTAGTGAGCAGTACTTC. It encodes CASSSMGPSGRSSEQYF.

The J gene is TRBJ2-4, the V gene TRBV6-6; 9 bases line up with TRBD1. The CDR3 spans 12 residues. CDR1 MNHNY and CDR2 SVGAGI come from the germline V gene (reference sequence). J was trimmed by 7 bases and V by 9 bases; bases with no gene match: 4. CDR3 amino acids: CASIDRGNIQYF. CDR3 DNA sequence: TGTGCCAGTATAGACAGGGGGAACATTCAGTACTTC.

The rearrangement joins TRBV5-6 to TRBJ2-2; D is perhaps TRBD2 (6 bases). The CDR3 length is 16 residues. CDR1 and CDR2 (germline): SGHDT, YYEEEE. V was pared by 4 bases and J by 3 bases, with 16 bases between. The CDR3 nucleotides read TGTGCCAGCAGCCTTCGAGGGGCGGGGTACACCGGGGAGCTGTTTTTT. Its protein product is CASSLRGAGYTGELFF. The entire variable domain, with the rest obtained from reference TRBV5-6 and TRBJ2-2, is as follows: DAGVTQSPTHLIKTRGQQVTLRCSPKSGHDTVSWYQQALGQGPQFIFQYYEEEERQRGNFPDRFSGHQFPNYSSELNVNALLLGDSALYLCASSLRGAGYTGELFFGEGSRLTVL.

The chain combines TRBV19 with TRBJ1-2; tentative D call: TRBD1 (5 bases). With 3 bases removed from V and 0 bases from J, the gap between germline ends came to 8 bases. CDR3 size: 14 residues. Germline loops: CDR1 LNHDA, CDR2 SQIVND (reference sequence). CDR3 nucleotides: TGTGCCAGTAGTATCCGACAGACTAACTATGGCTACACCTTC. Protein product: CASSIRQTNYGYTF.

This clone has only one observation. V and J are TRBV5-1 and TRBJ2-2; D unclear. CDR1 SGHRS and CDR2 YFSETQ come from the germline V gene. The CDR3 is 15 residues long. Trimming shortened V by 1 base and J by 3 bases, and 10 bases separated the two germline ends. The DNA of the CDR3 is TGCGCCAGCAGCTTGAATAGAGTAGACACCGGGGAGCTGTTTTTT. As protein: CASSLNRVDTGELFF.

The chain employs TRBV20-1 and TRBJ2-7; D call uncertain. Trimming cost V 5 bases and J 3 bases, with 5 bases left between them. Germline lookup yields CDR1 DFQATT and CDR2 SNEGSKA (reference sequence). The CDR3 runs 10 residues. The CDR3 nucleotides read TGCAGTGCTGGCCTCTACGAGCAGTACTTC. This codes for CSAGLYEQYF.

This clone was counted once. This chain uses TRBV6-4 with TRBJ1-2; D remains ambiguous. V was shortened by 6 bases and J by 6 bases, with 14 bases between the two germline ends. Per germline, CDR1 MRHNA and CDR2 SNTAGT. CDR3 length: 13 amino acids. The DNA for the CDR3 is TGTGCCAGCAGCGATAGGAACAGCCATGGCTACACCTTC. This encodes CASSDRNSHGYTF.

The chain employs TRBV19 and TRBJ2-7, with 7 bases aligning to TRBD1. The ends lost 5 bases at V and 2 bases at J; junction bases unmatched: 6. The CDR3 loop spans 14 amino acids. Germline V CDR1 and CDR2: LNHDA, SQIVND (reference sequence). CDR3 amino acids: CASSATGVPYEQYF. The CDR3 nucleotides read TGTGCCAGTAGTGCAACAGGGGTCCCCTACGAGCAGTACTTC.

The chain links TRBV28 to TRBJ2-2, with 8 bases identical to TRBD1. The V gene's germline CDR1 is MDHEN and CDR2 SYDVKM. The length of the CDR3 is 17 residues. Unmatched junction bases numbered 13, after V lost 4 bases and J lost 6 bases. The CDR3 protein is CASSSTFQGALAGELFF. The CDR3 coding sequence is TGTGCCAGCAGTTCTACTTTTCAGGGGGCCCTCGCCGGGGAGCTGTTTTTT.

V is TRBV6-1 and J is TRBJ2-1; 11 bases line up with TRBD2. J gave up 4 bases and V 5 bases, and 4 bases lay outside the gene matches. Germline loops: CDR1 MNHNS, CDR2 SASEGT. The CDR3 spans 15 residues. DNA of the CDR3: TGTGCCAGCAGTACTAGCGGGGGCCCATACAATGAGCAGTTCTTC. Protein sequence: CASSTSGGPYNEQFF.

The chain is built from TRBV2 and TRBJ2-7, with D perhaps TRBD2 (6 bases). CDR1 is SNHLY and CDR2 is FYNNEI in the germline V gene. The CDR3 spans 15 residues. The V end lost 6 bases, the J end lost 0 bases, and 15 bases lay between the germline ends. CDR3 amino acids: CASSEGLPPSYEQYF. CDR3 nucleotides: TGTGCCAGCAGCGAGGGACTGCCACCCTCCTACGAGCAGTACTTC.

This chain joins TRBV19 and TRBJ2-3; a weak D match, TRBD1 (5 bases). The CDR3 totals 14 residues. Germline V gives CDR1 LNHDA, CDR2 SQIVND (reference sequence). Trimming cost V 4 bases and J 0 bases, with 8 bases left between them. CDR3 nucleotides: TGTGCCAGTAGTACAGGGCCGAGCACAGATACGCAGTATTTT. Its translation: CASSTGPSTDTQYF.

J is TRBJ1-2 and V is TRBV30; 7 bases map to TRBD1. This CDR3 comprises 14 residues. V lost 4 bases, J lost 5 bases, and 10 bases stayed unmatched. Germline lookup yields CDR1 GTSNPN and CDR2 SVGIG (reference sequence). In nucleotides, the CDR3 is TGTGCCTGGACCCAGGGACAGTTCAGATATGGCTACACCTTC. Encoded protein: CAWTQGQFRYGYTF.

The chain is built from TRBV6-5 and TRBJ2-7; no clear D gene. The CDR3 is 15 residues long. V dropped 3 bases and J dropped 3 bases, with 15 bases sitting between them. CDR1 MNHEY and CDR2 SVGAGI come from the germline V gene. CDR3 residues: CASSYNPVRLYEQYF. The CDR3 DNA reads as TGTGCCAGCAGTTATAATCCCGTTAGACTCTACGAGCAGTACTTC.

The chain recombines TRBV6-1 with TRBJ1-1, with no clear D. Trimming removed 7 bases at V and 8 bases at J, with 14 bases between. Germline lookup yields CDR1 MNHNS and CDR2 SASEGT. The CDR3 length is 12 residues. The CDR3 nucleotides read TGTGCCAGCACCAGAACGCGCGGCGAAGCTTTCTTT. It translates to CASTRTRGEAFF.

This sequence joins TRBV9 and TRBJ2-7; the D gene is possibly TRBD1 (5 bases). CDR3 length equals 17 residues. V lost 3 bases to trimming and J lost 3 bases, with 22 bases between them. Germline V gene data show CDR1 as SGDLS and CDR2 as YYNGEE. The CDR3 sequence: CASSDLRVPQLSYEQYF. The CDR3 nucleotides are TGTGCCAGCAGCGACCTCAGGGTCCCCCAGTTAAGCTACGAGCAGTACTTC.

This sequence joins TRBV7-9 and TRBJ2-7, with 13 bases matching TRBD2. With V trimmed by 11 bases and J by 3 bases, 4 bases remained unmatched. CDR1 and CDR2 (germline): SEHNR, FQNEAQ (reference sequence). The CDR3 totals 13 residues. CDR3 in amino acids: CAGTSGNGYEQYF. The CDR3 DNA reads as TGTGCCGGGACTAGCGGGAATGGCTACGAGCAGTACTTC. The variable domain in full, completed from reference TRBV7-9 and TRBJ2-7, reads DTGVSQNPRHKITKRGQNVTFRCDPISEHNRLYWYRQTLGQGPEFLTYFQNEAQLEKSRLLSDRFSAERPKGSFSTLEIQRTEQGDSAMYLCAGTSGNGYEQYFGPGTRLTVT.